The 32 T cell receptor beta chains reported below all come from one sample, sequenced in a study of T cell responses to AZD1222 COVID-19 vaccine. Repertoires were generated with immunoSEQ multiplex PCR, while TCRdb's copy carries only in-frame clones and drops some. The table has some 160,000 clones, 85% to 95% seen once. The source material was peripheral blood, sampled on day 0 of AZD1222 vaccination. These receptors all come from an adult in good health.

The CDR3 DNA reads TGCGCCAGCAGCCCGGACCCGGGGTACGAAAAACTGTTTTTT. This sequence encodes CASSPDPGYEKLFF. The chain uses TRBV5-1 and TRBJ1-4; D gene ambiguous. Trimming removed 4 bases at V and 8 bases at J, with 15 bases between. CDR1 and CDR2 (germline): SGHRS, YFSETQ. The length of the CDR3 is 14 residues. The full variable domain, in which reference TRBV5-1 and TRBJ1-4 provide the parts outside the CDR3, is KAGVTQTPRYLIKTRGQQVTLSCSPISGHRSVSWYQQTPGQGLQFLFEYFSETQRNKGNFPGRFSGRQFSNSRSEMNVSTLELGDSALYLCASSPDPGYEKLFFGSGTQLSVL.

This rearrangement joins TRBV11-3 to TRBJ1-1; unclear D gene. The CDR3 totals 16 residues. Trimming took 1 base from V and 0 from J, leaving 12 bases between them. Germline V gene sequence: CDR1 SGHNT, CDR2 YENEEA. The DNA for the CDR3 is TGTGCCAGCAGCTTAGGGCCGGATGGGATGAACACTGAAGCTTTCTTT. Translation: CASSLGPDGMNTEAFF.

V and J are TRBV12-3 or TRBV12-4 and TRBJ2-1, with D maybe TRBD1 (5 bases). Trimming removed 8 bases from V and 8 bases from J, with 10 bases in between. The CDR3 loop spans 11 amino acids. CDR3 protein: CASRTRDEQFF. Written as DNA, the CDR3 is TGTGCCAGCCGGACACGCGATGAGCAGTTCTTC.

This clone was seen just once. The J gene is TRBJ1-2, the V gene TRBV18; TRBD1 might be the D (6 bases). Trimming took off 4 bases at V and 6 bases at J, with 21 bases between the two ends. This CDR3 comprises 16 residues. Germline V gene lookup returns CDR1 KGHSH and CDR2 LQKENI. CDR3: CASSLYSGHSTDGYTF. The CDR3 DNA sequence: TGTGCCAGCTCACTTTACTCGGGACACTCTACGGATGGCTACACCTTC.

This chain connects TRBV5-6 to TRBJ2-3, with unresolved D. V was clipped by 4 bases and J by 1 base, with 19 bases between them. Germline CDR1 and CDR2: SGHDT and YYEEEE. The CDR3 totals 17 residues. The CDR3 DNA is TGTGCCAGCAGCGCCCGTAGGCCTCAAGTGGGCACAGATACGCAGTATTTT. Translated: CASSARRPQVGTDTQYF.

CDR3 loop: CSVGTGGESPLHF. CDR3 DNA: TGCAGCGTAGGGACAGGGGGCGAGTCACCCCTCCACTTT. J is TRBJ1-6 and V is TRBV29-1; the match to TRBD1 covers 12 bases. The CDR3 is 13 amino acids. The trim removed 6 bases at V and 10 bases at J, leaving 4 bases unmatched. Germline loops: CDR1 SQVTM, CDR2 ANQGSEA. Full variable domain (outside the CDR3, taken from reference TRBV29-1 and TRBJ1-6): SAVISQKPSRDICQRGTSLTIQCQVDSQVTMMFWYRQQPGQSLTLIATANQGSEATYESGFVIDKFPISRPNLTFSTLTVSNMSPEDSSIYLCSVGTGGESPLHFGNGTRLTVT.

The table lists this clone with a few counts. The genes are TRBV4-1 and TRBJ1-1; possible D gene TRBD1, 6 bases. Germline loops: CDR1 MGHRA, CDR2 YSYEKL. There are 15 residues in the CDR3. V dropped 4 bases and J dropped 1 base, with 13 bases sitting between them. CDR3: CASSLPGHKNTEAFF. The CDR3 DNA reads TGCGCCAGCAGCCTACCGGGACATAAGAACACTGAAGCTTTCTTT.

V gene TRBV5-1 combines with J gene TRBJ2-2, with D unclear. This CDR3 is 15 amino acids long. Germline CDR1 reads SGHRS; CDR2 reads YFSETQ. Trimming pared 0 bases from V and 5 bases from J, leaving 11 bases between. CDR3 DNA: TGCGCCAGCAGCTTGGACACGCTCGGAACCGGGGAGCTGTTTTTT. Its protein product is CASSLDTLGTGELFF.

V and J are TRBV6-1 and TRBJ1-1; 11 bases fit TRBD1. V lost 3 bases, J lost 9 bases, and 6 bases stayed unmatched. The CDR3 runs to 14 residues. Germline loops: CDR1 MNHNS, CDR2 SASEGT. CDR3 bases: TGTGCCAGCAGTGAGACAGGACAGGGGGCCCAAGCTTTCTTT. The encoded protein is CASSETGQGAQAFF.

This chain connects TRBV12-3 or TRBV12-4 to TRBJ1-5; D not certain. This CDR3 spans 13 amino acids. V lost 2 bases and J 4 bases, leaving 6 bases between the germline ends. In DNA, the CDR3 is TGTGCCAGCAGTTTACTGGGAAATCAGCCCCAGCATTTT. Translated, it gives CASSLLGNQPQHF.

This chain uses TRBV7-9 with TRBJ2-3, with D unclear. Trimming took 5 bases from V and 0 from J, leaving 6 bases between them. CDR3 size: 13 residues. Germline values: CDR1 SEHNR, CDR2 FQNEAQ (reference sequence). The chain's CDR3 is CASSAQSTDTQYF. The CDR3, as DNA: TGTGCCAGCAGCGCGCAGAGCACAGATACGCAGTATTTT.

The chain carries TRBV27 and TRBJ1-2; D not certain. Germline CDR1 and CDR2: MNHEY and SMNVEV (reference sequence). Trimming stripped 0 bases from V and 4 bases from J, with 12 bases between. The CDR3 is 15 residues long. The CDR3 coding sequence is TGTGCCAGCAGTTTATCGGCGACACCGCTCTATGGCTACACCTTC. This sequence encodes CASSLSATPLYGYTF.

This chain uses TRBV19 with TRBJ1-2; D gene unclear. CDR1 and CDR2 from the germline V gene are LNHDA and SQIVND (reference sequence). The CDR3 is 14 residues long. The V end was cut by 2 bases, the J end by 4 bases, with 11 bases between. The CDR3 spells CASSILDRSYGYTF. For the CDR3, the DNA is TGTGCCAGTAGTATATTGGACCGCTCCTATGGCTACACCTTC. The whole variable domain, filled in from reference TRBV19 and TRBJ1-2, reads DGGITQSPKYLFRKEGQNVTLSCEQNLNHDAMYWYRQDPGQGLRLIYYSQIVNDFQKGDIAEGYSVSREKKESFPLTVTSAQKNPTAFYLCASSILDRSYGYTFGSGTRLTVV.

The rearrangement joins TRBV9 to TRBJ1-1; 8 bases fit TRBD1. With V trimmed by 3 bases and J by 5 bases, 12 bases remained unmatched. This CDR3 has 16 residues. Germline V CDR1 and CDR2: SGDLS, YYNGEE. The chain's CDR3 is CASSARPDRVETEAFF. The CDR3 nucleotides are TGTGCCAGCAGCGCGCGCCCGGACAGGGTCGAGACTGAAGCTTTCTTT.

V and J are TRBV27 and TRBJ2-2; TRBD1 aligns across 7 bases. This CDR3 is 16 amino acids long. The ends lost 5 bases at V and 1 base at J; junction bases unmatched: 7. In germline, CDR1 is MNHEY, CDR2 SMNVEV (reference sequence). The CDR3 DNA reads as TGTGCCAGCAGTAGGGGGACAGTTAGGAACACCGGGGAGCTGTTTTTT. Its translation is CASSRGTVRNTGELFF.

The chain links TRBV30 to TRBJ1-2; a weak D match, TRBD1 (5 bases). Germline V gene lookup returns CDR1 GTSNPN and CDR2 SVGIG (reference sequence). The CDR3 is made up of 15 amino acids. V was shortened by 7 bases and J by 8 bases, with 26 bases between the two germline ends. CDR3: CASLPPGTPNGGYTF. In DNA form, the CDR3 reads TGTGCCTCCCTACCACCCGGGACCCCGAATGGGGGCTACACCTTC.

CDR3 in DNA: TGCGCCAGCAGCGAACAGGGCAACTATGGCTACACCTTC. It yields the protein CASSEQGNYGYTF. J is TRBJ1-2 and V is TRBV4-1; TRBD1 is a possible D gene (6 bases). The length of the CDR3 is 13 residues. Germline V gene sequence: CDR1 MGHRA, CDR2 YSYEKL. V was pared by 5 bases and J by 2 bases, with 9 bases between.

The chain is built from TRBV4-1 and TRBJ2-5; 7 nucleotides match TRBD1. Germline trimming cut 6 bases from V and 3 bases from J; bases unmatched to any gene: 16. The CDR3 consists of 17 residues. Germline V gene lookup returns CDR1 MGHRA and CDR2 YSYEKL. DNA for the CDR3: TGCGCCAGCAGGAAAACCTGGCAGGGGACAGCAGAAGAGACCCAGTACTTC. Translation gives CASRKTWQGTAEETQYF.

The gene calls are TRBV9 and TRBJ1-1; D unclear. V lost 0 bases to trimming and J lost 3 bases, with 6 bases between them. The CDR3 runs 13 residues. From germline, CDR1 is SGDLS and CDR2 YYNGEE. The CDR3 DNA follows: TGTGCCAGCAGCGTAGATACAGACACTGAAGCTTTCTTT. This translates into CASSVDTDTEAFF.

The V gene is TRBV10-1, the J gene TRBJ1-5; D is possibly TRBD1 (6 bases). The V and J ends lost 5 bases and 7 bases respectively, with 12 bases between them. This CDR3 contains 13 residues. Germline-derived CDR1 and CDR2 are WNHNN and SYGVQD (reference sequence). CDR3 sequence reads: CASSKGGWQPQHF. CDR3 nucleotide sequence: TGCGCCAGCAGTAAAGGGGGGTGGCAGCCCCAGCATTTT.

On this clone: Compared with germline, one end of the junction differs, possibly owing to a read error. V usage is TRBV5-1 and J usage is TRBJ2-5; TRBD1 might be the D (5 bases). Germline CDR1 SGHRS, CDR2 YFSETQ. The CDR3 runs to 16 residues. The CDR3 DNA reads as TGCGCCAGCAGCCGTGTAGACAGCCGATCAAGAGAGGCCCAGTACTTC. It specifies CASSRVDSRSREAQYF.

This chain uses TRBV18 with TRBJ2-1; perhaps D is TRBD1 or TRBD2 (5 bases each). Between the trimmed V and J ends, which lost 0 bases and 14 bases, there was a span of 14 bases. Germline CDR1 and CDR2: KGHSH and LQKENI. This CDR3 is 13 amino acids long. Here the CDR3 DNA reads TGTGCCAGCTCACCACCGAATGAGGGGCTGGAGTTCTTC. Amino acids: CASSPPNEGLEFF.

This chain links TRBV5-4 with TRBJ2-3; 7 bases are shared with TRBD1. V shed 1 base and J 0 bases; nucleotides not matched to a gene: 11. Looked up from germline, CDR1 is SGHNT and CDR2 is YYREEE (reference sequence). The length of the CDR3 is 18 residues. The CDR3 nucleotides are TGTGCCAGCAGCTTGATGACAGGGTTACCAATCAGCACAGATACGCAGTATTTT. This encodes CASSLMTGLPISTDTQYF.

The chain links TRBV27 to TRBJ1-1; 10 positions match TRBD1. Germline V gene sequence: CDR1 MNHEY, CDR2 SMNVEV (reference sequence). The V and J ends lost 5 bases and 6 bases, in that order; junction bases with no gene match: 6. The CDR3 is made up of 14 amino acids. CDR3 residues: CASSMTGGMAEAFF. CDR3 DNA sequence: TGTGCCAGCAGTATGACAGGGGGCATGGCTGAAGCTTTCTTT.

This clone has only a few counts. V usage is TRBV6-5 and J usage is TRBJ1-6; D gene ambiguous. The length of the CDR3 is 16 residues. V was trimmed by 0 bases and J by 2 bases, leaving 8 bases between them. CDR1 is MNHEY, CDR2 SVGAGI, per germline. The CDR3 DNA reads as TGTGCCAGCAGTTACTCAGGGCGCACCTATAATTCACCCCTCCACTTT. Its translation: CASSYSGRTYNSPLHF.

The rearrangement joins TRBV19 to TRBJ1-6, with D maybe TRBD1 (6 bases). Trimming stripped 6 bases from V and 8 bases from J, with 20 bases between. Germline lookup yields CDR1 LNHDA and CDR2 SQIVND (reference sequence). The CDR3 is 16 amino acids. Written as DNA, the CDR3 is TGTGCCAGTAGGCCTCGGACAGCGAATCTTCATTCACCCCTCCACTTT. As protein: CASRPRTANLHSPLHF.

This clone came up once. V and J are TRBV5-1 and TRBJ2-5, with D possibly called TRBD1 or TRBD2 (5 bases each). Germline CDR1 reads SGHRS; CDR2 reads YFSETQ. V shed 3 bases and J shed 5 bases, with 5 bases lying between them. This CDR3 is built from 11 residues. The CDR3 spells CASSWDETQYF. For the CDR3, the DNA is TGCGCCAGCAGCTGGGACGAGACCCAGTACTTC. The full variable domain, in which reference TRBV5-1 and TRBJ2-5 provide the parts outside the CDR3, is KAGVTQTPRYLIKTRGQQVTLSCSPISGHRSVSWYQQTPGQGLQFLFEYFSETQRNKGNFPGRFSGRQFSNSRSEMNVSTLELGDSALYLCASSWDETQYFGPGTRLLVL.

This clone was seen just once. V is TRBV6-4 and J is TRBJ1-1; no clear D. Trimming stripped 3 bases from V and 0 bases from J, with 17 bases between. CDR1 MRHNA and CDR2 SNTAGT come from the germline V gene. This CDR3 has 17 residues. The CDR3 coding sequence is TGTGCCAGCAGTGAAGCCATGAGGAGACATTTGAACACTGAAGCTTTCTTT. It specifies CASSEAMRRHLNTEAFF.

CDR3: CATSPVNRGSYEQYF. The CDR3 DNA sequence: TGTGCCACCAGTCCTGTCAACAGAGGCTCCTACGAGCAGTACTTC. J is TRBJ2-7 and V is TRBV24-1; D is uncertain. The CDR3 sequence is 15 residues long. Germline V gene data show CDR1 as KGHDR and CDR2 as SFDVKD. The V gene lost 6 bases and the J gene lost 0 bases, with 14 bases spanning the gap.

The chain recombines TRBV10-2 with TRBJ1-2; TRBD1 agrees at 7 bases. CDR3 length: 13 residues. Germline-derived CDR1 and CDR2 are WSHSY and SAAADI. The V and J ends lost 8 bases and 6 bases, in that order; junction bases with no gene match: 9. CDR3 amino acids: CASALGGLDGYTF. The CDR3 nucleotides read TGCGCCAGCGCCTTAGGGGGCCTGGATGGCTACACCTTC.

About this clone: Relative to the germline gene, one junction end is altered; a read error may explain this. The chain has TRBV2 and TRBJ2-3; 14 positions match TRBD2. Germline CDR1 is SNHLY and CDR2 is FYNNEI. This CDR3 region has 11 residues. In nucleotides, the CDR3 is TGTGCCAGCAGTGGGACTAGCGGGGGGATCTTT. It yields the protein CASSGTSGGIF.

The genes are TRBV7-9 and TRBJ1-6; perhaps TRBD1 as D (5 bases). Trimming left V 5 bases short and J 7 bases short, with 12 bases between. The length of the CDR3 is 14 residues. CDR1 SEHNR and CDR2 FQNEAQ come from the germline V gene (reference sequence). The CDR3 coding sequence is TGTGCCAGCAGCCGGGGACCGATCAATTCACCCCTCCACTTT. It encodes CASSRGPINSPLHF.